This T cell receptor beta chain was captured by sequencing in a study of human T cells and chemical hapten exposure. About the research overall: Yields of TCR per sample differed, chiefly owing to small differences in pooled library volume.

V gave up 5 bases and J gave up 2 bases, with 14 bases separating them. The CDR3 extends over 14 amino acids. Germline V gene data show CDR1 as SGHRS and CDR2 as YFSETQ. The time point denotes: patch test 1, 2 weeks after DPC sensitization. Treatment given: therapeutic diphenylcyclopropenone sensitization with weekly scalp DPC. The template was total RNA from unfractionated whole blood. Study-wide results and caveats: Among expanded TCRs, significantly more large CDR3 similarity clusters formed than among controls.

It was the library that attached unique molecular identifiers to individual cDNA molecules. Via MiXCR, TCRdb re-called the RACE reads, giving one row per CDR3 protein. The sample includes 40,000 to 65,000 distinct CDR3 sequences, 9.5% to 12% of them seen just once. This clonotype was detected a few times. Its antigen remains unidentified. The TCR was taken from a middle-aged woman with alopecia areata. Some clones in this sample may be carry-over from other donors' samples. The source material was whole blood, sampled in connection with sensitization to the hapten diphenylcyclopropenone (DPC). The V call is TRBV5-1, the J call TRBJ2-7, with a possible D match to TRBD1 (7 bases). The DNA of the CDR3 is TGCGCCAGCAGGACGCAGGGGGAGGCCTACGAGCAGTACTTC. As protein: CASRTQGEAYEQYF.